This T cell receptor beta chain was retrieved from a study of shared clonotypes between healthy human individuals. Some clones are missing from TCRdb's copy, which holds only in-frame ones; the method was immunoSEQ multiplex PCR. The sample lists under 2.5 million clones, 85% to 95% seen once, with around 0.4% in the top ten. V dropped 2 bases and J dropped 2 bases, with 7 bases sitting between them. CDR1 is MDHEN, CDR2 SYDVKM, per germline. CDR3 length: 14 amino acids. With regard to this clone: The identical CDR3 is also encoded by other nucleotide sequences in the sample.

The TCR was taken from a man between 18 and 35 years old in good health. Some clones in this sample may be carry-over from other donors' samples. The rearrangement uses TRBV28 and TRBJ1-5; no reliable D call. Sample: naive CD4+ T cells from PBMCs. Subset here: CD45RA+ positively selected. The CDR3 spells CASSLVQRNQPQHF. The CDR3 nucleotides are TGTGCCAGCAGTTTAGTCCAGCGCAATCAGCCCCAGCATTTT.